Included here is one TCR beta chain sequence, with context. Its antigen is not identified. Using immunoSEQ multiplex PCR, the repertoire was profiled, and TCRdb retains in-frame clones only, with some absent. The sample contains roughly 100,000 clones, 90% to 95% of which appear only once. The CDR3 spans 16 residues. The germline CDR1 and CDR2 sequences are MNHEY and SVGAGI. V dropped 2 bases and J dropped 2 bases, with 13 bases sitting between them. This sample was included in a study of T cell responses to AZD1222 COVID-19 vaccine. In the study overall: Recipients boosted at about 4 weeks or about 12 weeks are pooled. General study points: At baseline, just 5 or 6 AZD1222 recipients tested seropositive. It was only after the peak T cell response that any repertoires were sampled.

This sample comprised peripheral blood, obtained on day 0 of AZD1222 vaccination. This clonotype originated in an adult in good health. This chain joins TRBV6-5 and TRBJ1-3, with D possibly TRBD1 on 6 matching bases. The CDR3 DNA reads as TGTGCCAGCAGTTACCTCGAGGGGGATCCTGGAAACACCATATATTTT. Protein: CASSYLEGDPGNTIYF.